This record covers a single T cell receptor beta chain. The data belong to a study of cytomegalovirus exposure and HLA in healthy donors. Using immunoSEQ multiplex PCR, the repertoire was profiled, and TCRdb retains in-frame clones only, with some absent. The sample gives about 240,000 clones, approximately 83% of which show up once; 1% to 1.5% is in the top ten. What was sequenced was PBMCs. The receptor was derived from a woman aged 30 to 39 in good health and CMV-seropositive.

The CDR3 DNA follows: TGTGCCTGGAGTGTACGGGGCAGGGGATTTATCAACGAGCAGTACTTC. Protein sequence: CAWSVRGRGFINEQYF. This chain connects TRBV30 to TRBJ2-7, with D possibly matching TRBD1 (6 bases). The germline gives CDR1 GTSNPN, CDR2 SVGIG (reference sequence). The CDR3 covers 16 residues. V was clipped by 0 bases and J by 5 bases, with 20 bases between them. The entire variable domain, with the rest obtained from reference TRBV30 and TRBJ2-7, is as follows: SQTIHQWPATLVQPVGSPLSLECTVEGTSNPNLYWYRQAAGRGLQLLFYSVGIGQISSEVPQNLSASRPQDRQFILSSKKLLLSDSGFYLCAWSVRGRGFINEQYFGPGTRLTVT.